Listed here are 20 T cell receptor beta chains from one sample, sequenced in a study of CD8+CD57+ T cells in acquired aplastic anemia (dated by TCRdb to 2017 to 2018). The listed sequencing device is Illumina HiSeq 2000. TCR beta VDJ combination and CDR3 sequence profiling used genomic DNA as the template. In TCRdb, the public reads were trimmed at Q25 with fastp and aligned with MiXCR, with productive beta chains retained. Rows with a matching CDR3 protein are joined into one entry that keeps the most common DNA and genes. In this sample the table shows over 200,000 distinct CDR3 sequences, 60% to 65% of which occur a single time. The ten largest account for approximately 30% of the sample. Sequenced sample: sorted CD4+, CD8+, or CD8+CD57+ T cells (not recorded which) from PBMCs. The source of these receptors is a human donor in good health.

There are a few counts of this clonotype. The CDR3 loop reads CASSLDPGPGVQYF. The CDR3 nucleotides are TGTGCCAGCAGCTTAGATCCAGGCCCAGGGGTGCAGTACTTC. The chain combines TRBV7-6 with TRBJ2-7, with a weak D call TRBD1 (6 bases). CDR3 length equals 14 residues. V lost 1 base to trimming and J lost 9 bases, with 16 bases between them. CDR1 and CDR2 from the germline V gene are SGHVS and FNYEAQ.

The genes are TRBV10-3 and TRBJ2-3, with 8 bases fitting TRBD1. Germline CDR1 reads ENHRY; CDR2 reads SYGVKD. Germline trimming cut 3 bases from V and 1 base from J; bases unmatched to any gene: 6. The CDR3 length is 16 residues. CDR3 loop: CAISEGLGQGTDTQYF. CDR3 DNA: TGTGCCATCAGTGAAGGATTGGGACAGGGCACAGATACGCAGTATTTT.

The rearrangement joins TRBV5-6 to TRBJ2-7, with 9 bases fitting TRBD1. Losses at the gene ends were 0 bases for V and 5 bases for J; bases not matched to a gene: 3. CDR1 is SGHDT, CDR2 YYEEEE, per germline. The length of the CDR3 is 14 residues. The CDR3 is CASSLGQGDHEQYF. The CDR3, as DNA: TGTGCCAGCAGCTTGGGACAGGGGGACCACGAGCAGTACTTC.

The chain joins TRBV20-1 to TRBJ2-7; 10 bases line up with TRBD1. Germline values: CDR1 DFQATT, CDR2 SNEGSKA (reference sequence). CDR3 length: 16 residues. The CDR3 is CSLKFWDRGQSYEQYF. The CDR3 region has the DNA TGCAGCCTAAAATTTTGGGACAGGGGACAGTCCTACGAGCAGTACTTC.

This clonotype showed up many times. In nucleotides, the CDR3 is TGTGCCATCAGACAGACTAACACCGGGGAGCTGTTTTTT. Its protein is CAIRQTNTGELFF. The chain combines TRBV10-3 with TRBJ2-2, with D unresolved. CDR1 is ENHRY, CDR2 SYGVKD, per germline. V lost 6 bases to trimming and J lost 2 bases, with 7 bases between them. The CDR3 covers 13 residues.

Concerning this clonotype: The CDR3 does not end in the conserved phenylalanine or tryptophan, so this is likely a read error. The CDR3, as DNA: TGTGCCACCAGCAGAGAGGAGGGTCTTCACTATGGCTACACCTTA. Its protein is CATSREEGLHYGYTL. This chain joins TRBV15 and TRBJ1-2; unclear D gene. Germline CDR1 reads LNHNV; CDR2 reads YYDKDF (reference sequence). The germline V and J ends were trimmed by 0 bases and 3 bases, with 11 bases remaining between them. The CDR3 has 15 residues.

V gene TRBV9 combines with J gene TRBJ1-3; weak D call: TRBD1 (5 bases). The CDR3 extends over 14 amino acids. CDR1 and CDR2 from the germline V gene are SGDLS and YYNGEE. V shed 3 bases and J shed 13 bases, with 20 bases lying between them. This chain's CDR3 is CASSAAGTASLIYF. The CDR3 DNA reads as TGTGCCAGCAGCGCCGCCGGGACGGCTTCTTTGATATATTTT.

This sequence joins TRBV7-9 and TRBJ2-1; the D gene is possibly TRBD1 (6 bases). CDR1 SEHNR and CDR2 FQNEAQ come from the germline V gene (reference sequence). V lost 6 bases and J 6 bases, leaving 12 bases between the germline ends. The CDR3 consists of 13 residues. DNA of the CDR3: TGTGCCAGCAGGGCAGGGGATAGCAATGAGCAGTTCTTC. It yields the protein CASRAGDSNEQFF.

This chain links TRBV7-3 with TRBJ1-6, with D unclear. The V gene lost 5 bases and the J gene lost 4 bases, with 18 bases spanning the gap. Germline assignment: CDR1 SGHTA and CDR2 FQGTGA. The CDR3 is made up of 17 amino acids. The CDR3 protein is CASSGGDTGDYNSPLHF. In nucleotides, the CDR3 is TGTGCCAGCAGCGGCGGCGACACCGGGGATTATAATTCACCCCTCCACTTT.

There are many counts of this clonotype. This rearrangement joins TRBV5-1 to TRBJ2-3, with 8 bases fitting TRBD2. The CDR3 sequence is 15 residues long. Per the germline V gene, CDR1 is SGHRS and CDR2 is YFSETQ. Trimming took 1 base from V and 4 from J; bases not matched to a gene: 5. This CDR3 reads CASSLWRGASDTQYF. CDR3 sequence (DNA): TGCGCCAGCAGCTTGTGGCGGGGGGCTTCAGATACGCAGTATTTT.

In this sample, this clonotype turned up a few times. J is TRBJ2-7 and V is TRBV7-2; D might be TRBD2 (5 bases). The CDR3 sequence is 14 residues long. Between the trimmed V and J ends, which lost 1 base and 3 bases, there was a span of 10 bases. Germline V gene lookup returns CDR1 SGHTA and CDR2 FQGNSA. The DNA for the CDR3 is TGTGCCAGCAGCTTAGGGGTTAGCGTCTACGAGCAGTACTTC. This encodes CASSLGVSVYEQYF.

This clonotype was seen many times. The chain links TRBV28 to TRBJ1-5, with TRBD1 identical over 8 bases. J lost 4 bases, V lost 3 bases, and 2 bases had no gene match. CDR1 is MDHEN, CDR2 SYDVKM, per germline. The CDR3 totals 14 residues. The CDR3 sequence is CASSFTGGNQPQHF. CDR3 nucleotides: TGTGCCAGCAGTTTCACAGGGGGTAATCAGCCCCAGCATTTT.

This clonotype was recorded at least ten times. V gene TRBV7-3 combines with J gene TRBJ2-5, with 9 bases identical to TRBD1. Looked up from germline, CDR1 is SGHTA and CDR2 is FQGTGA. V shed 6 bases, J shed 1 base, and the junction held 3 bases outside the gene matches. The length of the CDR3 is 14 residues. This CDR3 reads CASSSQGAQETQYF. In DNA form, the CDR3 reads TGTGCCAGCAGTTCACAGGGGGCCCAAGAGACCCAGTACTTC. Drawing the rest from reference TRBV7-3 and TRBJ2-5, the complete variable domain is GAGVSQTPSNKVTEKGKYVELRCDPISGHTALYWYRQSLGQGPEFLIYFQGTGAADDSGLPNDRFFAVRPEGSVSTLKIQRTERGDSAVYLCASSSQGAQETQYFGPGTRLLVL.

This clonotype was seen more than once but under ten times. The rearrangement links TRBV10-1 to TRBJ2-3, with D perhaps being TRBD1 or TRBD2 (5 bases each). This CDR3 is 13 amino acids long. Germline-derived CDR1 and CDR2 are WNHNN and SYGVQD (reference sequence). V lost 4 bases and J 1 base, leaving 6 bases between the germline ends. In DNA form, the CDR3 reads TGCGCCAGCAGTGGGGACGGCACAGATACGCAGTATTTT. Translating it yields CASSGDGTDTQYF.

The V gene is TRBV7-9, the J gene TRBJ2-2, with 11 bases matching TRBD1. The CDR3 consists of 14 residues. Trimming at V came to 4 bases and at J to 5 bases, leaving 0 bases not matched to a gene. Germline V gives CDR1 SEHNR, CDR2 FQNEAQ (reference sequence). For the CDR3, the DNA is TGTGCCAGCAGCTGGGACAGGGGGACCGGGGAGCTGTTTTTT. The encoded protein is CASSWDRGTGELFF.

The chain employs TRBV7-9 and TRBJ2-5; 14 nucleotides line up with TRBD2. CDR3 length: 16 amino acids. The germline V gene encodes CDR1 SEHNR and CDR2 FQNEAQ (reference sequence). After removal of 4 bases from V and 4 bases from J, the junction contained 5 bases not matched to a gene. The CDR3 sequence is CASSSYGLAGGETQYF. The CDR3 DNA is TGTGCCAGCAGCTCCTATGGACTAGCGGGAGGAGAGACCCAGTACTTC.

This chain connects TRBV19 to TRBJ2-1; possibly TRBD1 or TRBD2 for D (5 bases each). CDR1 is LNHDA and CDR2 is SQIVND in the germline V gene (reference sequence). This CDR3 is built from 13 residues. V shed 9 bases and J shed 4 bases, with 13 bases lying between them. Here the CDR3 DNA reads TGTGCCAGCAGTGGGGACGGATACAATGAGCAGTTCTTC. Amino acid sequence: CASSGDGYNEQFF.

The V call is TRBV7-2, the J call TRBJ1-2; D unresolved. The germline V gene encodes CDR1 SGHTA and CDR2 FQGNSA. The CDR3 has 14 residues. Trimming stripped 1 base from V and 6 bases from J, with 12 bases between. The CDR3 DNA reads TGTGCCAGCAGCTTAGAGGTGTTGGGTAATGGCTACACCTTC. It translates to CASSLEVLGNGYTF.

This chain uses TRBV6-6 with TRBJ2-1; 11 bases fit TRBD2. After removal of 4 bases from V and 3 bases from J, the junction contained 14 bases not matched to a gene. The CDR3 length is 19 residues. CDR1 and CDR2 (germline): MNHNY, SVGAGI (reference sequence). The CDR3 reads CASSWDQGAGTSGYNEQFF. CDR3 DNA sequence: TGTGCCAGCAGTTGGGACCAGGGGGCCGGGACTAGCGGCTACAATGAGCAGTTCTTC.

CDR3 sequence: CASRTRGGATGYTF. The CDR3 coding sequence is TGTGCCAGCAGGACCCGGGGGGGTGCCACTGGCTACACCTTC. The gene calls are TRBV12-3 or TRBV12-4 and TRBJ1-2; TRBD1 is a possible D gene (5 bases). The CDR3 runs 14 residues. V was pared by 6 bases and J by 7 bases, with 18 bases between.